These T cell receptor beta chains were read from a single sample in a study of blood T cell repertoires in COVID-19. Assay: immunoSEQ multiplex PCR; the TCRdb copy retains only in-frame clones and omits some. The sample lists some 250,000 clones; roughly 88% were seen once. The specimen was peripheral blood. The receptors were sampled from a human donor in a cohort sampled during active COVID-19. CDR3s include the opening cysteine and the closing phenylalanine or tryptophan. Fields, in order: clone size, J gene, D gene, CDR3 length, V gene, CDR3 protein, CDR3 DNA. D genes are given only for firm matches. Clone size is not always given. Where it is, it says once, few, many or a class for expanded clones.

-	TRBJ2-5	TRBD1	14	TRBV4-3	CASSPGTGEKTQYF	TGCGCCAGCAGCCCCGGGACAGGGGAAAAGACCCAGTACTTC
-	TRBJ1-4	-	14	TRBV18	CASSPPGQSEKLFF	TGTGCCAGCTCACCACCGGGCCAATCCGAAAAACTGTTTTTT
-	TRBJ2-7	TRBD1	14	TRBV30	CAWDSGGEVYEQYF	TGTGCCTGGGACTCAGGGGGAGAGGTGTACGAGCAGTACTTC
-	TRBJ1-2	-	16	TRBV18	CASSPMSILGGYGYTF	TGTGCCAGCTCACCAATGTCTATACTCGGAGGGTATGGCTACACCTTC
once	TRBJ2-7	TRBD1	14	TRBV3-1/TRBV3-2	CASSSRDRGYEQYF	TGTGCCAGCAGCTCGCGGGACAGGGGCTACGAGCAGTACTTC
-	TRBJ2-7	TRBD2	16	TRBV3-1/TRBV3-2	CASTRGRGEQLHEQYF	TGTGCCAGCACCCGAGGGCGGGGGGAACAGCTACACGAGCAGTACTTC
-	TRBJ2-7	-	16	TRBV25-1	CASSEGLLSGSYEQYF	TGTGCCAGCAGTGAGGGTCTACTCTCGGGCTCCTACGAGCAGTACTTC
-	TRBJ1-4	-	17	TRBV28	CASTPPGDISLNEKLFF	TGTGCCAGCACCCCCCCGGGGGATATTTCGTTAAATGAAAAACTGTTTTTT
-	TRBJ1-2	TRBD1	17	TRBV19	CASSIDRGTAVIYGYTF	TGTGCCAGTAGTATAGATCGGGGGACAGCGGTCATATATGGCTACACCTTC
once	TRBJ2-3	TRBD2	19	TRBV7-8	CASSSPGGLIDLRTDTQYF	TGTGCCAGCAGCTCCCCCGGGGGACTAATCGATCTACGCACAGATACGCAGTATTTT
-	TRBJ1-6	-	18	TRBV7-8	CASSLAMIGGRHNSPLHF	TGTGCCAGCAGCTTAGCGATGATAGGGGGAAGGCATAATTCACCCCTCCACTTT
once	TRBJ1-2	-	13	TRBV6-2/TRBV6-3	CASSYDSKGGYTF	TGTGCCAGCAGTTACGACAGCAAGGGTGGCTACACCTTC
-	TRBJ1-4	-	14	TRBV28	CASSLRQINEKLFF	TGTGCCAGCAGTTTAAGACAGATTAATGAAAAACTGTTTTTT
-	TRBJ2-7	TRBD2	15	TRBV18	CASSPTIAGPYEQYF	TGTGCCAGCTCACCTACCATAGCGGGCCCCTACGAGCAGTACTTC
once	TRBJ1-1	TRBD1	18	TRBV5-1	CASSLSRRDRGLNTEAFF	TGCGCCAGCAGCTTGAGCCGCCGGGACAGGGGCTTGAACACTGAAGCTTTCTTT
-	TRBJ2-2	TRBD1	15	TRBV6-5	CASSGTGLGTGELFF	TGTGCCAGCAGCGGGACAGGGTTAGGGACCGGGGAGCTGTTTTTT
-	TRBJ1-2	-	13	TRBV6-5	CASSYGPGYGYTF	TGTGCCAGCAGTTACGGTCCCGGCTATGGCTACACCTTC
few	TRBJ2-1	TRBD1	21	TRBV7-3	CASSPFPGQGDPLPTYNEQFF	TGTGCCAGCAGCCCGTTCCCGGGACAGGGGGACCCTTTGCCCACTTACAATGAGCAGTTCTTC
once	TRBJ1-1	-	13	TRBV29-1	CSVVDRANTEAFF	TGCAGCGTTGTTGACAGAGCGAACACTGAAGCTTTCTTT
-	TRBJ1-2	-	14	TRBV18	CASSSRGGAYGYTF	TGTGCCAGCTCATCGCGGGGGGGCGCCTATGGCTACACCTTC
-	TRBJ1-1	-	12	TRBV24-1	CATSDPRAQAFF	TGTGCCACCAGTGACCCCAGGGCCCAAGCTTTCTTT
once	TRBJ2-3	-	13	TRBV27	CASSSLYTDTQYF	TGTGCCAGCAGCTCTCTTTACACAGATACGCAGTATTTT
-	TRBJ2-7	TRBD2	17	TRBV5-1	CASSFGPRGAGGDEQYF	TGCGCCAGCAGCTTTGGTCCGAGGGGGGCGGGAGGCGACGAGCAGTACTTC
-	TRBJ1-5	TRBD1	14	TRBV6-2/TRBV6-3	CASSTDRASQPQHF	TGTGCCAGCAGCACGGACAGGGCGAGCCAGCCCCAGCATTTT
-	TRBJ2-5	-	14	TRBV27	CASSLIGGGETQYF	TGTGCCAGCAGTTTAATCGGAGGCGGGGAGACCCAGTACTTC
-	TRBJ2-2	TRBD2	15	TRBV15	CATSKLAGATGELFF	TGTGCCACCAGCAAGCTAGCGGGGGCCACCGGGGAGCTGTTTTTT
-	TRBJ2-7	TRBD1	14	TRBV5-6	CASSFRDRPLMQYF	TGTGCCAGCAGCTTCCGGGACAGGCCCCTCATGCAGTACTTC
-	TRBJ1-1	-	13	TRBV19	CASSIELNTEAFF	TGTGCCAGTAGTATTGAGTTGAACACTGAAGCTTTCTTT
-	TRBJ1-5	-	16	TRBV5-4	CASSLAPTDSRRPQHF	TGTGCCAGCAGCTTGGCCCCAACGGACAGCCGACGGCCCCAGCATTTT
-	TRBJ2-3	TRBD2	18	TRBV13	CASSLGLAGGSPTDTQYF	TGTGCCAGCAGCTTGGGACTAGCGGGAGGCTCCCCCACAGATACGCAGTATTTT
-	TRBJ1-6	-	15	TRBV6-2/TRBV6-3	CASSYGVGSGSPLHF	TGTGCCAGCAGTTACGGGGTAGGGAGCGGTTCACCCCTCCACTTT
-	TRBJ2-3	TRBD2	17	TRBV10-3	CAISDFRAGGLPDTQYF	TGTGCCATCAGTGACTTCAGAGCGGGAGGGCTGCCGGATACGCAGTATTTT
-	TRBJ2-1	-	14	TRBV7-2	CASSSPWGDNEQFF	TGTGCCAGCAGCTCGCCCTGGGGGGACAATGAGCAGTTCTTC
-	TRBJ1-1	-	14	TRBV4-3	CASSRAFGNTEAFF	TGCGCCAGCAGCCGGGCATTTGGGAACACTGAAGCTTTCTTT
-	TRBJ1-1	-	13	TRBV6-6	CASTYMGEAEAFF	TGTGCCAGCACCTACATGGGGGAGGCTGAAGCTTTCTTT
once	TRBJ1-1	TRBD1	14	TRBV24-1	CATPGQGSYTEAFF	TGTGCCACCCCCGGACAGGGGTCTTACACTGAAGCTTTCTTT
-	TRBJ2-3	-	16	TRBV2	CASSDPRTPDTDTQYF	TGTGCCAGCAGTGATCCGCGTACGCCTGACACAGATACGCAGTATTTT
few	TRBJ2-1	TRBD2	17	TRBV4-3	CASSQGAGVSSYNEQFF	TGCGCCAGCAGCCAGGGAGCGGGGGTCAGCTCCTACAATGAGCAGTTCTTC
-	TRBJ1-4	TRBD1	13	TRBV7-9	CASKGGLGEKLFF	TGTGCCAGCAAAGGGGGCTTAGGTGAAAAACTGTTTTTT
-	TRBJ2-7	TRBD1	15	TRBV18	CASSLGQGPSYEQYF	TGTGCCAGCTCGCTCGGACAGGGGCCATCCTACGAGCAGTACTTC
few	TRBJ2-2	-	10	TRBV7-3	CASSAGELFF	TGTGCCAGCAGTGCGGGGGAGCTGTTTTTT
-	TRBJ2-2	TRBD1	21	TRBV15	CATSRRRAIPGQGVGLEELFF	TGTGCCACCAGCAGAAGGAGAGCTATACCGGGACAGGGGGTGGGACTGGAGGAGCTGTTTTTT
-	TRBJ2-7	TRBD1	12	TRBV11-2	CASSLEQGARYF	TGTGCCAGCAGCTTAGAACAGGGGGCGAGGTACTTC
-	TRBJ2-7	TRBD2	13	TRBV27	CASSFSGGGEQYF	TGTGCCAGCAGTTTCAGCGGGGGCGGCGAGCAGTACTTC
-	TRBJ2-3	-	14	TRBV19	CASSDGGARDTQYF	TGTGCCAGTAGTGACGGTGGGGCGAGGGATACGCAGTATTTT
-	TRBJ2-2	TRBD1	16	TRBV3-1/TRBV3-2	CASSQSRDRNTGELFF	TGTGCCAGCAGCCAGTCCCGGGACAGGAACACCGGGGAGCTGTTTTTT
-	TRBJ1-2	-	14	TRBV6-5	CASSYGGSDYGYTF	TGTGCCAGCAGTTACGGGGGCTCTGACTATGGCTACACCTTC
-	TRBJ1-2	-	14	TRBV10-3	CAISRESGGYGYTF	TGTGCCATCAGTCGAGAGTCGGGGGGCTATGGCTACACCTTC
-	TRBJ1-2	TRBD1	14	TRBV6-5	CASSSDREVYGYTF	TGTGCCAGCAGTTCGGACAGGGAAGTCTATGGCTACACCTTC
once	TRBJ2-7	TRBD1	12	TRBV6-5	CASSPTGVEQYF	TGTGCCAGCAGCCCCACAGGGGTTGAGCAGTACTTC
-	TRBJ1-2	-	13	TRBV6-5	CASSRTAPYGYTF	TGTGCCAGCAGTCGAACAGCTCCCTATGGCTACACCTTC
-	TRBJ1-6	TRBD1	17	TRBV11-2	CASSLALPGQGNSPLHF	TGTGCCAGCAGCTTAGCTCTTCCGGGACAGGGCAATTCACCCCTCCACTTT
-	TRBJ2-6	TRBD1	17	TRBV27	CASRSGTGLSGANVLTF	TGTGCCAGCAGATCCGGGACAGGCCTCTCTGGGGCCAACGTCCTGACTTTC
once	TRBJ1-5	TRBD1	12	TRBV29-1	CSVGQGNQPQHF	TGCAGCGTCGGACAGGGGAATCAGCCCCAGCATTTT
-	TRBJ1-2	TRBD1	15	TRBV5-4	CASSPDRASHYGYTF	TGTGCCAGCAGCCCGGACAGGGCGTCCCATTATGGCTACACCTTC
-	TRBJ2-3	TRBD1	15	TRBV7-7	CASSIGTASTDTQYF	TGTGCTAGCAGCATCGGGACAGCTAGCACAGATACGCAGTATTTT
-	TRBJ1-2	-	14	TRBV7-2	CASRTPQGSYGYTF	TGTGCCAGCAGAACCCCACAGGGATCCTATGGCTACACCTTC
-	TRBJ2-2	-	16	TRBV2	CASTRGTQEHTGELFF	TGTGCCAGCACACGAGGGACACAGGAACACACCGGGGAGCTGTTTTTT